This is a list of T cell receptor beta chains from one sample in a study of STAT5B mutations in CD4+ large granular lymphocyte leukemia. Data came from immunoSEQ multiplex PCR; TCRdb stores just in-frame clones and leaves some out. The sample includes approximately 32,000 clones, about 91% seen only once; the top ten take 0.97%. Sequencing used CD4+ T cells from blood buffy coats. The receptors shown here come from a human donor in good health. Each CDR3 is given with its conserved first and last residue. D genes are given only for firm matches. Some rows have no size entry. The others give once, few or many, or a class for an expanded clone.

size,J,length,D,V,CDR3,DNA
.,TRBJ1-3,15,.,TRBV7-9,CASSLRTVSGNTIYF,TGTGCCAGCAGCTTAAGGACGGTCTCTGGAAACACCATATATTTT
.,TRBJ2-3,11,.,TRBV19,CASTWSDTQYF,TGTGCCAGTACCTGGTCGGATACGCAGTATTTT
.,TRBJ2-7,16,TRBD2,TRBV18,CASSSSGGSWGYEQYF,TGTGCCAGCTCATCTAGCGGGGGCTCCTGGGGGTACGAGCAGTACTTC
once,TRBJ1-2,16,TRBD1,TRBV10-3,CAISESLGQGDYGYTF,TGTGCCATCAGTGAGTCTTTGGGACAGGGTGACTATGGCTACACCTTC
.,TRBJ2-2,16,TRBD1,TRBV4-3,CASRARTGSNTGELFF,TGCGCCAGCCGCGCGAGGACAGGTTCGAACACCGGGGAGCTGTTTTTT
.,TRBJ2-7,14,.,TRBV6-5,CASSYARGPYEQYF,TGTGCCAGCAGTTACGCGAGGGGCCCCTACGAGCAGTACTTC
.,TRBJ2-1,14,TRBD2,TRBV7-6,CASRMTSGSWEQFF,TGTGCCAGCAGGATGACTAGCGGGAGTTGGGAGCAGTTCTTC
.,TRBJ2-1,15,.,TRBV29-1,CSVDSAGDPMNEQFF,TGCAGCGTGGATTCGGCGGGCGACCCGATGAATGAGCAGTTCTTC
.,TRBJ2-5,16,TRBD2,TRBV5-1,CASSYSGRGGLETQYF,TGCGCCAGCAGCTACTCGGGGCGGGGGGGCCTGGAGACCCAGTACTTC
.,TRBJ1-1,14,TRBD1,TRBV9,CASSAGQGGTEAFF,TGTGCCAGCAGCGCGGGACAGGGGGGCACTGAAGCTTTCTTT
.,TRBJ1-3,15,.,TRBV6-5,CASSYSDGLGNTIYF,TGTGCCAGCAGTTACTCAGACGGCCTTGGAAACACCATATATTTT
.,TRBJ1-2,18,.,TRBV7-9,CASSLALTFGQTNYGYTF,TGTGCCAGCAGCTTAGCGCTAACCTTCGGACAGACTAACTATGGCTACACCTTC
once,TRBJ1-1,14,TRBD1,TRBV5-1,CASSGTAGLTEAFF,TGCGCCAGCAGCGGGACAGCCGGTCTCACTGAAGCTTTCTTT
.,TRBJ1-4,15,.,TRBV5-5,CASRPRRGIIEKLFF,TGTGCCAGCAGGCCCCGGAGAGGGATTATTGAAAAACTGTTTTTT
.,TRBJ2-3,17,TRBD1,TRBV11-2,CASSAGTGEIATDTQYF,TGTGCCAGCAGCGCCGGGACAGGGGAGATAGCCACAGATACGCAGTATTTT
.,TRBJ1-1,12,.,TRBV7-2,CASSPVGTEAFF,TGTGCCAGCAGCCCGGTGGGCACTGAAGCTTTCTTT
.,TRBJ1-1,10,.,TRBV29-1,CSVEDRPAFF,TGCAGCGTTGAAGATCGGCCGGCTTTCTTT
.,TRBJ1-5,13,TRBD1,TRBV6-4,CASSLVGGQPQHF,TGTGCCAGCAGTCTGGTAGGGGGCCAGCCCCAGCATTTT
.,TRBJ1-4,14,.,TRBV5-6,CASSPLGGDEKLFF,TGTGCCAGCAGCCCCCTTGGCGGAGATGAAAAACTGTTTTTT
.,TRBJ1-5,13,TRBD1,TRBV7-2,CARRYRGNQPQHF,TGTGCCAGGAGGTACAGGGGGAATCAGCCCCAGCATTTT
.,TRBJ2-3,16,.,TRBV5-1,CASSLAMGPGPDTQYF,TGCGCCAGCAGCTTGGCCATGGGTCCGGGCCCAGATACGCAGTATTTT
.,TRBJ1-4,16,.,TRBV6-5,CASSYRVAATNEKLFF,TGTGCCAGCAGTTACCGGGTCGCTGCAACTAATGAAAAACTGTTTTTT
.,TRBJ2-1,16,TRBD2,TRBV5-4,CASSFTGTNSYNEQFF,TGTGCCAGCAGCTTTACCGGGACTAACTCCTACAATGAGCAGTTCTTC
.,TRBJ1-4,14,.,TRBV2,CASSDTWVKEKLFF,TGTGCCAGCAGTGATACCTGGGTTAAAGAAAAACTGTTTTTT
.,TRBJ2-3,18,.,TRBV19,CASTLGGWGTGSGDTQYF,TGTGCCAGTACCCTAGGGGGTTGGGGAACGGGTTCCGGAGATACGCAGTATTTT
.,TRBJ2-7,15,.,TRBV7-9,CASSPREGLSYEQYF,TGTGCCAGCAGCCCAAGAGAGGGGCTCTCCTACGAGCAGTACTTC
.,TRBJ1-1,13,.,TRBV6-1,CASSAALDTEAFF,TGTGCCAGCAGTGCAGCGTTGGACACTGAAGCTTTCTTT
.,TRBJ1-3,12,.,TRBV6-5,CATSGPGNTIYF,TGTGCCACCTCAGGCCCTGGAAACACCATATATTTT
.,TRBJ2-7,15,TRBD2,TRBV7-3,CASSFGTSGPYEQYF,TGTGCCAGCAGTTTCGGGACTAGCGGACCCTACGAGCAGTACTTC
.,TRBJ1-3,13,.,TRBV11-3,CASSFGSGNTIYF,TGTGCCAGCAGCTTTGGAAGTGGAAACACCATATATTTT
.,TRBJ1-1,13,.,TRBV30,CAWINQLNTEAFF,TGTGCCTGGATTAATCAGCTGAACACTGAAGCTTTCTTT